The 7 T cell receptor beta chains below were found in one sample sequenced in a study of graft-versus-host responses after intestinal transplantation. The data were produced by immunoSEQ multiplex PCR, yet TCRdb's version contains in-frame clones alone and is incomplete. In the table there are some 92,000 clones, roughly 92% of which are singletons. These receptors are not linked to any known antigen. Sample: unstimulated CD4+ T cells sorted from spleen or lymph node cells, taken before intestinal transplant. These receptors originate from a human donor who received an intestinal transplant.

This sequence joins TRBV30 and TRBJ1-1; possible D gene TRBD1, 6 bases. The CDR3 contains 14 residues. V lost 2 bases and J 1 base, leaving 11 bases between the germline ends. CDR1 is GTSNPN, CDR2 SVGIG, per germline (reference sequence). Written as DNA, the CDR3 is TGTGCCTGGAGTTTACAGGGTGGGAACACTGAAGCTTTCTTT. Protein product: CAWSLQGGNTEAFF.

Here the CDR3 DNA reads TGTGCCAGCAGGCCTATTTCGAGCCCTGGAAACACCATATATTTT. Its translation: CASRPISSPGNTIYF. The rearrangement links TRBV11-2 to TRBJ1-3, with D uncertain. CDR1 is SGHAT and CDR2 is FQNNGV in the germline V gene. Trimming removed 6 bases from V and 2 bases from J, with 14 bases in between. The CDR3 runs 15 residues.

The chain has TRBV4-1 and TRBJ1-1; D unclear. The germline V gene encodes CDR1 MGHRA and CDR2 YSYEKL. Trimming removed 0 bases at V and 4 bases at J, with 15 bases between. This CDR3 spans 16 amino acids. The CDR3 protein is CASSQDDLGLFTEAFF. CDR3 nucleotides: TGCGCCAGCAGCCAAGATGACCTCGGGCTGTTCACTGAAGCTTTCTTT.

V is TRBV27 and J is TRBJ1-2, with a tentative D call TRBD1 (6 bases). CDR3 length: 17 amino acids. Trimming removed 2 bases at V and 5 bases at J, with 21 bases between. CDR1 is MNHEY and CDR2 is SMNVEV in the germline V gene (reference sequence). CDR3 sequence: CASSLNQRDKGRYGYTF. In DNA form, the CDR3 reads TGTGCCAGCAGTTTAAATCAGCGGGACAAAGGGAGGTATGGCTACACCTTC.

The chain carries TRBV28 and TRBJ1-1; D not resolved. The CDR3 loop spans 12 amino acids. Germline V gene lookup returns CDR1 MDHEN and CDR2 SYDVKM. V lost 5 bases, J lost 10 bases, and 14 bases lay in between. In nucleotides, the CDR3 is TGTGCCAGCAGTCCCGGACCGCGAGGAGCTTTCTTT. Residues: CASSPGPRGAFF.

This clone has only one observation. The chain links TRBV5-1 to TRBJ1-5, with 9 nucleotides matching TRBD1. Germline V gives CDR1 SGHRS, CDR2 YFSETQ. The CDR3 consists of 16 residues. V shed 1 base and J 7 bases; nucleotides not matched to a gene: 9. The CDR3 DNA reads TGCGCCAGCAGCTTGTGGGGGACAGGGACTGGGCAGCCCCAGCATTTT. Translating gives CASSLWGTGTGQPQHF.

V is TRBV5-1 and J is TRBJ2-2, with 10 bases aligning to TRBD1. The trim removed 7 bases at V and 6 bases at J, leaving 3 bases unmatched. Germline V gene lookup returns CDR1 SGHRS and CDR2 YFSETQ. CDR3 length: 13 amino acids. CDR3 coding DNA: TGCGCCAGCTCAGGACAGGGGGCCGGGGAGCTGTTTTTT. This gives the protein CASSGQGAGELFF.